This TCR beta chain was found in a study of cytomegalovirus exposure and HLA in healthy donors. Germline CDR1 is SGHRS and CDR2 is YFSETQ. The V and J ends lost 7 bases and 11 bases respectively, with 20 bases between them. This CDR3 has 13 residues. PCR employed 60 Vbeta and 13 Jbeta primers. Using immunoSEQ multiplex PCR, the repertoire was profiled, and TCRdb retains in-frame clones only, with some absent. The table includes about 190,000 clones, about 81% detected once. Healthy people donating bone marrow made up the donors. The sequence was collected from a woman aged 18-29 years in good health and CMV-seronegative. V usage is TRBV5-1 and J usage is TRBJ2-3; maybe TRBD2 (5 bases). The specimen sequenced was PBMCs. The CDR3 loop is CASYDGGSPQQYF. The DNA for the CDR3 is TGCGCCAGCTATGACGGCGGGTCCCCCCAGCAGTATTTT. The full variable domain, with the rest looked up from reference TRBV5-1 and TRBJ2-3, is KAGVTQTPRYLIKTRGQQVTLSCSPISGHRSVSWYQQTPGQGLQFLFEYFSETQRNKGNFPGRFSGRQFSNSRSEMNVSTLELGDSALYLCASYDGGSPQQYFGPGTRLTVL.